These 22 T cell receptor beta chains were sequenced from one sample in a study of T cells expressing NK-cell markers. Each CDR3 protein gets one entry in TCRdb, which reprocessed the 5' RACE reads and gives no DNA. The ten most abundant clones cover around 1.4% of a sample with some 440,000 distinct CDR3 sequences. The sample taken for sequencing was blood T cells: a sorted CD56 or NKG2C T cell subset, CD4+ or CD8+ T cells, or bulk PBMC T cells (not recorded which). The receptor set was obtained from a woman aged 50 to 65 in good health.

The J gene is TRBJ2-4, the V gene TRBV12-3 or TRBV12-4; TCRdb's D call, TRBD2, is unchecked because there is no DNA. The CDR3 runs to 14 residues. CDR3 in amino acids: CASSSTSLSNIQYF.

V and J are TRBV20-1 and TRBJ1-5; TCRdb's D call of TRBD1 is untestable without DNA. Germline CDR1 and CDR2: DFQATT and SNEGSKA (reference sequence). The CDR3 has 14 residues. The CDR3 reads CSAPGTGWYQPQHF.

The chain carries TRBV5-5 and TRBJ2-2; the D call of TRBD1 rests on TCRdb alone, since no DNA is present to check it. This CDR3 is built from 16 residues. CDR1 and CDR2 from the germline V gene are SGHKS and YYEKEE (reference sequence). CDR3 region: CASSYGAGRGTGELFF.

The chain recombines TRBV27 with TRBJ2-1; the TCRdb D gene call, TRBD2, has no DNA to confirm it. The CDR3 loop spans 18 amino acids. Germline CDR1 and CDR2: MNHEY and SMNVEV (reference sequence). This CDR3 is CASSLRVAGWEGMVGQFF.

The rearrangement links TRBV20-1 to TRBJ2-3. The CDR3 contains 13 residues. The V gene's germline CDR1 is DFQATT and CDR2 SNEGSKA (reference sequence). The CDR3 loop reads CSPRGAVTDTQYF.

The rearrangement uses TRBV5-1 and TRBJ2-2; TCRdb indicates TRBD1, and absent DNA this call remains unverified. The germline gives CDR1 SGHRS, CDR2 YFSETQ. The CDR3 is 19 residues long. The CDR3 region is CASSSNTGTGGFNTGELFF.

This chain links TRBV12-3 or TRBV12-4 with TRBJ1-2; the TRBD1 assignment by TCRdb is unverifiable without DNA. This CDR3 spans 14 amino acids. The CDR3 spells CASSWDRSGNGYTF.

The J gene is TRBJ1-5, the V gene TRBV25-1. The CDR3 contains 16 residues. Germline V gene data show CDR1 as MGHDK and CDR2 as SYGVNS. The CDR3 protein is CASSAQAGTGNQPQHF.

The rearrangement links TRBV15 to TRBJ1-5. Germline V gene lookup returns CDR1 LNHNV and CDR2 YYDKDF (reference sequence). CDR3 length equals 12 residues. The CDR3 sequence: CATATENQPQHF.

The chain uses TRBV7-9 and TRBJ1-2; as DNA is missing, the TRBD1 call by TCRdb cannot be tested. The germline gives CDR1 SEHNR, CDR2 FQNEAQ (reference sequence). The CDR3 has 17 residues. The CDR3 protein is CASSWRTESGANYGYTF.

The V gene is TRBV28, the J gene TRBJ2-2; there is no DNA to check the TCRdb D call of TRBD1. CDR3 length equals 14 residues. The germline gives CDR1 MDHEN, CDR2 SYDVKM. The CDR3: CASGQGYNTGELFF.

J is TRBJ1-5 and V is TRBV5-1; TCRdb's D gene call, TRBD1, goes unchecked for lack of DNA. The CDR3 is made up of 14 amino acids. Germline loops: CDR1 SGHRS, CDR2 YFSETQ. The CDR3: CASSLGTGNQPQHF.

J is TRBJ2-3 and V is TRBV20-1; TCRdb's assignment of TRBD2 cannot be checked, as there is no DNA. Germline-derived CDR1 and CDR2 are DFQATT and SNEGSKA (reference sequence). The CDR3 spans 17 residues. The CDR3: CSARDGRTSGILDTQYF.

The chain employs TRBV10-3 and TRBJ2-7; with no DNA, the TCRdb D assignment of TRBD1 cannot be verified. This CDR3 region has 15 residues. CDR1 and CDR2 (germline): ENHRY, SYGVKD. The CDR3 protein is CAISEAGTRGHEQYF.

This sequence joins TRBV29-1 and TRBJ2-7. The germline V gene encodes CDR1 SQVTM and CDR2 ANQGSEA. The CDR3 contains 14 residues. CDR3 in amino acids: CSVRVAGSSYEQYF.

The chain couples TRBV6-5 to TRBJ1-2. The CDR3 spans 13 residues. Germline-derived CDR1 and CDR2 are MNHEY and SVGAGI. The CDR3 sequence: CASSYATNSGYTF.

This chain connects TRBV7-8 to TRBJ1-6; TCRdb's D call of TRBD1 is untestable without DNA. This CDR3 has 15 amino acids. CDR1 and CDR2 (germline): SGHVS, FQNEAQ. CDR3 sequence: CASSSRTGMNSPLHF. Supplemented by reference TRBV7-8 and TRBJ1-6, the full variable domain reads GAGVSQSPRYKVAKRGQDVALRCDPISGHVSLFWYQQALGQGPEFLTYFQNEAQLDKSGLPSDRFFAERPEGSVSTLKIQRTQQEDSAVYLCASSSRTGMNSPLHFGNGTRLTVT.

This chain uses TRBV20-1 with TRBJ2-7. Germline CDR1 is DFQATT and CDR2 is SNEGSKA (reference sequence). This CDR3 comprises 16 residues. The CDR3 region is CSARDRRAHPSDEQYF.

The chain recombines TRBV5-1 with TRBJ2-1; TCRdb lists TRBD1, though no DNA is available to test this call. CDR1 is SGHRS, CDR2 YFSETQ, per germline. The CDR3 is 15 residues long. The CDR3 region is CASSFVAGVYNEQFF. Drawing the rest from reference TRBV5-1 and TRBJ2-1, the complete variable domain is KAGVTQTPRYLIKTRGQQVTLSCSPISGHRSVSWYQQTPGQGLQFLFEYFSETQRNKGNFPGRFSGRQFSNSRSEMNVSTLELGDSALYLCASSFVAGVYNEQFFGPGTRLTVL.

The chain carries TRBV6-2 or TRBV6-3 and TRBJ2-7; TCRdb names TRBD1, which stays unverified in the absence of DNA. Germline CDR1 reads MNHEY; CDR2 reads SVGEGT. CDR3 length: 13 residues. CDR3 protein: CARTGTGFYEQYF.

The rearrangement links TRBV29-1 to TRBJ2-2; TCRdb picks TRBD1, but there is no DNA to check that call. CDR1 is SQVTM and CDR2 is ANQGSEA in the germline V gene. CDR3 length: 12 amino acids. CDR3 protein: CSVGTDTGELFF.

V usage is TRBV11-2 and J usage is TRBJ2-1. The CDR3 loop spans 15 amino acids. The germline V gene has CDR1 SGHAT and CDR2 FQNNGV. The CDR3 here is CASSLDQTRAHEQFF.